Below are 6 T cell receptor beta chains sequenced from a single sample in a study of CD8 T cells in Susac syndrome. Roughly 0.45 to 1 ug RNA was reverse transcribed with random hexamers. Each CDR3 protein gets one entry after TCRdb re-called the immunoSEQ multiplex PCR reads with MiXCR. The data hold 250,000 to 300,000 distinct CDR3 sequences, with approximately 85% observed a single time. Sequencing input: CD8+ T cells from PBMCs. The receptors were sampled from a human donor with multiple sclerosis.

J is TRBJ2-3 and V is TRBV24-1, with D tentatively TRBD2 (5 bases). V was clipped by 0 bases and J by 2 bases, with 5 bases between them. Germline lookup yields CDR1 KGHDR and CDR2 SFDVKD. The CDR3 runs to 14 residues. CDR3: CATSDLRDTDTQYF. CDR3 sequence (DNA): TGTGCCACCAGTGATTTGCGGGACACAGATACGCAGTATTTT.

The chain has TRBV15 and TRBJ2-1; D may correspond to TRBD1 or TRBD2 (5 bases each). Trimming pared 6 bases from V and 7 bases from J, leaving 22 bases between. Germline CDR1 reads LNHNV; CDR2 reads YYDKDF (reference sequence). The CDR3 covers 16 residues. The DNA for the CDR3 is TGTGCCACCAGGGAAAGGGGCTCAATACCGGGGAATGAGCAGTTCTTC. Translation: CATRERGSIPGNEQFF. The whole variable domain, remainder taken from reference TRBV15 and TRBJ2-1, is DAMVIQNPRYQVTQFGKPVTLSCSQTLNHNVMYWYQQKSSQAPKLLFHYYDKDFNNEADTPDNFQSRRPNTSFCFLDIRSPGLGDTAMYLCATRERGSIPGNEQFFGPGTRLTVL.

The J gene is TRBJ2-7, the V gene TRBV7-9; possibly TRBD2 for D (6 bases). CDR1 and CDR2 from the germline V gene are SEHNR and FQNEAQ (reference sequence). Trimming removed 1 base at V and 2 bases at J, with 15 bases between. This CDR3 region has 16 residues. The CDR3 DNA follows: TGTGCCAGCAGCTTAGGGGTAGGAGGGGCCGCCTACGAGCAGTACTTC. Its protein is CASSLGVGGAAYEQYF. The full variable domain, its missing parts supplied by reference TRBV7-9 and TRBJ2-7, is DTGVSQNPRHKITKRGQNVTFRCDPISEHNRLYWYRQTLGQGPEFLTYFQNEAQLEKSRLLSDRFSAERPKGSFSTLEIQRTEQGDSAMYLCASSLGVGGAAYEQYFGPGTRLTVT.

The chain employs TRBV24-1 and TRBJ2-3, with D perhaps matching TRBD1 (7 bases). The CDR3 is made up of 15 amino acids. Between the trimmed V and J ends, which lost 0 bases and 4 bases, there was a span of 10 bases. Germline V gene sequence: CDR1 KGHDR, CDR2 SFDVKD. CDR3 amino acids: CATSDLQGGADTQYF. The CDR3 DNA follows: TGTGCCACCAGTGATTTGCAGGGGGGAGCAGATACGCAGTATTTT.

V gene TRBV14 combines with J gene TRBJ2-7, with 7 positions matching TRBD1. After removal of 1 base from V and 3 bases from J, the junction contained 3 bases not matched to a gene. This CDR3 has 14 residues. Germline CDR1 and CDR2: SGHDN and FVKESK. The CDR3: CASSQADRDYEQYF. The CDR3 bases are TGTGCCAGCAGCCAAGCCGACAGGGACTACGAGCAGTACTTC.

The gene calls are TRBV2 and TRBJ1-3; TRBD1 aligns across 8 bases. The CDR3 extends over 15 amino acids. CDR1 and CDR2 from the germline V gene are SNHLY and FYNNEI. V lost 3 bases and J lost 4; bases outside the gene matches: 5. The CDR3, as DNA: TGTGCCAGCAGTGACAGGGGGCCGAGAGGAAACACCATATATTTT. Residues: CASSDRGPRGNTIYF.